The rows below give T cell receptor beta chains drawn from one sample of a study of blood T cell repertoires in COVID-19. Clones were sequenced by immunoSEQ multiplex PCR, and TCRdb holds only the in-frame ones, with some missing. The sample lists around 250,000 clones; roughly 90% were seen once. Sequenced material: peripheral blood. The origin of the receptors is a woman aged 60 to 75 with COVID-19, enrolled during active disease. The CDR3 runs from the conserved cysteine through the conserved F or W. A D gene is named only where the DNA matches it firmly. Only part of the rows carry a size: once, few, many, or a class if the clone is expanded.

v_gene	j_gene	abundance	d_gene	CDR3nt	CDR3aa
TRBV27	TRBJ2-3	once	-	TGTGCCAGCAGTCCCCCCGGGCGGAGGGCCCGCACAGATACGCAGTATTTT	CASSPPGRRARTDTQYF
TRBV19	TRBJ2-7	once	-	TGTGCCAGTAGTATAGTAGCAGGGATCTACGAGCAGTACTTC	CASSIVAGIYEQYF
TRBV7-8	TRBJ2-3	-	-	TGTGCCAGCAGCTCCTGGGGGCGGGGGCCCGCAGATACGCAGTATTTT	CASSSWGRGPADTQYF
TRBV6-5	TRBJ1-2	-	-	TGTGCCAGCACTCGAACAGGGAACTATGGCTACACCTTC	CASTRTGNYGYTF
TRBV5-4	TRBJ2-3	-	TRBD2	TGTGCCAGCAGCTCGCGGCTAGCGGGGGCAAGCACAGATACGCAGTATTTT	CASSSRLAGASTDTQYF
TRBV4-3	TRBJ1-2	few	TRBD1	TGCGCCAGCAGCCAAGGGGACAGCTCTAACTATGGCTACACCTTC	CASSQGDSSNYGYTF
TRBV19	TRBJ2-7	-	-	TGTGCCAGTAAGGGACTCGGTACCCCCTACGAGCAGTACTTC	CASKGLGTPYEQYF
TRBV2	TRBJ1-2	few	TRBD1	TGTGCCAGCAGGAGAACTTCGACAGGGGTCTATGGCTACACCTTC	CASRRTSTGVYGYTF
TRBV6-1	TRBJ2-3	-	TRBD2	TGTGCCAGCAGTGAAGACTCAGCGGGGGGGCCGAGAGATACGCAGTATTTT	CASSEDSAGGPRDTQYF
TRBV7-8	TRBJ1-1	-	-	TGTGCCAGCAGCTTAGGGGGGCAAGGGGTGAACACTGAAGCTTTCTTT	CASSLGGQGVNTEAFF
TRBV9	TRBJ2-7	-	-	TGTGCCAGCCAAACCGAAGAGACAGGAGACTACGAGCAGTACTTC	CASQTEETGDYEQYF